A selection of T cell receptor beta chains follows, all from one sample in a study of identical twins. Each CDR3 protein gets one entry after TCRdb re-called the 5' RACE reads with MiXCR. The top ten hold about 5.5% of the sample, which has fewer than 250,000 distinct CDR3 sequences, around 10% seen once. Sequencing input: memory (CD45RO+) T cells sorted from blood. The receptors were gathered from a woman under 30 in good health. Each CDR3 is given with its conserved first and last residue. D genes are given only for firm matches. Clone size appears in some rows only: once, few, many, or a class for an expanded clone.

CDR3	DNA	J	size	V	D
CASSVQGSHPEAFF	TGTGCCAGCAGCGTTCAGGGCTCTCACCCTGAAGCTTTCTTT	TRBJ1-1	few	TRBV7-6	.
CSVEGGARTEAFF	TGCAGCGTTGAAGGGGGGGCAAGGACTGAAGCTTTCTTT	TRBJ1-1	.	TRBV29-1	.
CASSYGASGGPKTQYF	TGTGCCAGCAGTTACGGGGCTAGCGGGGGGCCAAAGACCCAGTACTTC	TRBJ2-5	.	TRBV6-5	TRBD2
CSASKDALYEQFF	TGCAGTGCTAGTAAGGATGCTTTGTACGAGCAGTTCTTC	TRBJ2-1	many	TRBV20-1	.
CASKRPGRGYEQFF	TGTGCCAGCAAAAGGCCGGGACGAGGTTATGAGCAGTTCTTC	TRBJ2-1	few	TRBV7-2	.
CSARDEGVQETQYF	TGCAGTGCTAGAGATGAGGGAGTACAAGAGACCCAGTACTTC	TRBJ2-5	.	TRBV20-1	.
CASSFYHRAYGYTF	TGTGCCAGCAGTTTTTATCACAGGGCTTATGGCTACACCTTC	TRBJ1-2	.	TRBV28	.
CASRSRAGANVLTF	TGCGCCAGCAGGAGTAGGGCTGGGGCCAACGTCCTGACTTTC	TRBJ2-6	few	TRBV5-1	.
CAIGHASTDTQYF	TGTGCCATCGGCCATGCGAGCACAGATACGCAGTATTTT	TRBJ2-3	.	TRBV5-5	.
CSARRLGSYNEQFF	TGCAGTGCTAGAAGGCTGGGGTCCTACAATGAGCAGTTCTTC	TRBJ2-1	.	TRBV20-1	.
CASSYGGTNQPQHF	TGTGCCAGCAGTTACGGAGGGACCAATCAGCCCCAGCATTTT	TRBJ1-5	.	TRBV6-5	.
CASSLGTGHQPQHF	TGTGCCAGCAGCTTGGGGACAGGGCATCAGCCCCAGCATTTT	TRBJ1-5	many	TRBV5-6	TRBD1
CAIRDPGTGGHEQYF	TGTGCCATCAGGGATCCCGGGACAGGGGGCCACGAGCAGTACTTC	TRBJ2-7	.	TRBV10-3	TRBD1
CASSFFSGGATDTQYF	TGTGCCAGCAGTTTTTTTAGCGGAGGGGCCACAGATACGCAGTATTTT	TRBJ2-3	few	TRBV27	.
CASSSPGLTDGYTF	TGCGCCAGCAGCTCTCCAGGGTTAACGGATGGCTACACCTTC	TRBJ1-2	few	TRBV5-1	.